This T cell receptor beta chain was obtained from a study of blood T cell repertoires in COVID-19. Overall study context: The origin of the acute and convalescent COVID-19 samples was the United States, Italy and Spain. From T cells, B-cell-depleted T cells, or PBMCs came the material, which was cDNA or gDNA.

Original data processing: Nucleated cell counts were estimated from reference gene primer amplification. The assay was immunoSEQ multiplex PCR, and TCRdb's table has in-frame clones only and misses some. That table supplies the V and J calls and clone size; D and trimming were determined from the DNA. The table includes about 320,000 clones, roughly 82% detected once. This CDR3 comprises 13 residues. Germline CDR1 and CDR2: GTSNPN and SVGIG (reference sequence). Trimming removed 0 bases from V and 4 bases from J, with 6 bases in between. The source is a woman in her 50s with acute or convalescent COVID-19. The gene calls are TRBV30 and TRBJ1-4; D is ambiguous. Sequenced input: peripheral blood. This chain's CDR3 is CAWSVQSNEKLFF. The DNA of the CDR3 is TGTGCCTGGAGTGTACAGAGTAATGAAAAACTGTTTTTT.